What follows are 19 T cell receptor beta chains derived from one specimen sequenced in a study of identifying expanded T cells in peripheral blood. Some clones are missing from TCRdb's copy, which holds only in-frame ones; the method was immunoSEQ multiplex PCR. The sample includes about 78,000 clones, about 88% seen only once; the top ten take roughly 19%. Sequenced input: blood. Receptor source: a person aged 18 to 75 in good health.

CDR3 amino acids: CASSPQENRGYGYTF. The CDR3 DNA sequence: TGTGCCAGCTCACCTCAGGAAAACAGGGGCTATGGCTACACCTTC. The rearrangement uses TRBV18 and TRBJ1-2; TRBD1 agrees at 7 bases. CDR1 KGHSH and CDR2 LQKENI come from the germline V gene. This CDR3 is built from 15 residues. V dropped 3 bases and J dropped 4; count of bases not matched to a gene: 8. The whole variable domain, filled in from reference TRBV18 and TRBJ1-2, reads NAGVMQNPRHLVRRRGQEARLRCSPMKGHSHVYWYRQLPEEGLKFMVYLQKENIIDESGMPKERFSAEFPKEGPSILRIQQVVRGDSAAYFCASSPQENRGYGYTFGSGTRLTVV.

CDR3 sequence: CASNRQGFPPNQYSPLHF. The CDR3 nucleotides read TGTGCCAGCAACCGACAGGGATTCCCCCCGAACCAATATTCACCCCTCCACTTT. This chain joins TRBV14 and TRBJ1-6, with 7 positions matching TRBD1. Trimming cost V 7 bases and J 8 bases; bases outside gene matches: 20. CDR1 and CDR2 (germline): SGHDN, FVKESK. The CDR3 runs 18 residues.

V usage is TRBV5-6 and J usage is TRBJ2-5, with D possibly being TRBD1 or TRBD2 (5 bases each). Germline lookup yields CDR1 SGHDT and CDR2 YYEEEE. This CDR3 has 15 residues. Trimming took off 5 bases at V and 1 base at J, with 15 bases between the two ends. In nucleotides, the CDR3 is TGTGCCAGCAGTCGGGGCCGGGGCAGCCAAGAGACCCAGTACTTC. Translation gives CASSRGRGSQETQYF.

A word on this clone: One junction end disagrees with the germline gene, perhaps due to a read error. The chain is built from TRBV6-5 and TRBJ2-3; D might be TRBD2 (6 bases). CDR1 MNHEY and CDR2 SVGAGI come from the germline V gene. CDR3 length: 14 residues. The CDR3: CGRKSRDITDTQYF. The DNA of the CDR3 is TGCGGGAGAAAAAGCAGGGATATTACAGATACGCAGTATTTT.

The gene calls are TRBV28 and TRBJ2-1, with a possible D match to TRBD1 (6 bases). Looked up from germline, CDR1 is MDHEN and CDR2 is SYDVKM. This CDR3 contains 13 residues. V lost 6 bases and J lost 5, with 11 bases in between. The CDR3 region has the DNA TGTGCCAGCAGACAGGGAACCCACAATGAGCAGTTCTTC. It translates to CASRQGTHNEQFF.

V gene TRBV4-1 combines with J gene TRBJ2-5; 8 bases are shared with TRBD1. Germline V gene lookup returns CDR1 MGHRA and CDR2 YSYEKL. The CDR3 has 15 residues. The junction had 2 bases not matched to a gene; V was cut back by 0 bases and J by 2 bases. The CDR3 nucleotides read TGCGCCAGCAGCCAAGAGGACAGGGTGCAAGAGACCCAGTACTTC. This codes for CASSQEDRVQETQYF.

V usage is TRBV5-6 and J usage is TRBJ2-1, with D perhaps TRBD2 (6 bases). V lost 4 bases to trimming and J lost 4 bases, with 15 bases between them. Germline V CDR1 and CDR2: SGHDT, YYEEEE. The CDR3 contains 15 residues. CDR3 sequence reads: CASSRRGSLYNEQFF. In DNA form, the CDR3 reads TGTGCCAGCAGCCGGAGGGGATCGCTTTACAATGAGCAGTTCTTC.

The CDR3 nucleotides are TGTGCCAGCAGCCAAGACAGGGGGCGGGAGGCTTTCTTT. Translation gives CASSQDRGREAFF. The chain couples TRBV14 to TRBJ1-1; 8 bases match TRBD1. V trimming: 0 bases; J trimming: 11 bases; junction bases outside the gene matches: 5. The CDR3 covers 13 residues. The germline CDR1 and CDR2 sequences are SGHDN and FVKESK.

CDR3 in DNA: TGCGCCAGCAGCTTCGGGGACCTTGCCTACGGCTACACCTTC. Amino acid sequence: CASSFGDLAYGYTF. V and J are TRBV5-1 and TRBJ1-2; perhaps TRBD1 as D (5 bases). Germline V lookup: CDR1 SGHRS, CDR2 YFSETQ. Trimming pared 2 bases from V and 8 bases from J, leaving 16 bases between. The CDR3 is 14 amino acids.

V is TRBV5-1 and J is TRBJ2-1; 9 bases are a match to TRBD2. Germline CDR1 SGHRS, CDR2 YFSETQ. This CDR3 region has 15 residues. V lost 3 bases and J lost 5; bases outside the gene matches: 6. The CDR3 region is CASSWRASGDNEQFF. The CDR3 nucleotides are TGCGCCAGCAGCTGGAGGGCTAGCGGGGACAATGAGCAGTTCTTC.

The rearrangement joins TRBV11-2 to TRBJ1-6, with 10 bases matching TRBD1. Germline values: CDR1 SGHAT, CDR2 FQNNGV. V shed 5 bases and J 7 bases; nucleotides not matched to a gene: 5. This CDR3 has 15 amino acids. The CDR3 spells CASSPGQGGNSPLHF. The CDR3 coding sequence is TGTGCCAGCAGCCCCGGACAGGGGGGAAATTCACCCCTCCACTTT.

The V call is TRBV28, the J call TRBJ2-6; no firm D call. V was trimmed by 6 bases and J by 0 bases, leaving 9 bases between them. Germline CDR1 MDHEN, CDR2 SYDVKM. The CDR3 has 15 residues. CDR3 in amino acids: CASRMTGSGANVLTF. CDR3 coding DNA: TGTGCCAGCAGGATGACGGGCTCTGGGGCCAACGTCCTGACTTTC.

The chain's CDR3 is CASSGAGGHSGANVLTF. In nucleotides, the CDR3 is TGTGCCAGCTCAGGAGCGGGGGGACACTCTGGGGCCAACGTCCTGACTTTC. The J gene is TRBJ2-6, the V gene TRBV18; 9 bases fit TRBD2. The CDR3 length is 17 residues. J gave up 0 bases and V 5 bases, and 5 bases lay outside the gene matches. In germline, CDR1 is KGHSH, CDR2 LQKENI.

The CDR3 loop is CASSLAGTTQGEQYF. The CDR3 DNA is TGTGCCAGCAGCTTAGCCGGGACAACCCAGGGCGAGCAGTACTTC. The chain employs TRBV11-2 and TRBJ2-7; D possibly corresponds to TRBD1 (6 bases). Germline CDR1 and CDR2: SGHAT and FQNNGV. With 1 base removed from V and 6 bases from J, the gap between germline ends came to 16 bases. This CDR3 region has 15 residues.

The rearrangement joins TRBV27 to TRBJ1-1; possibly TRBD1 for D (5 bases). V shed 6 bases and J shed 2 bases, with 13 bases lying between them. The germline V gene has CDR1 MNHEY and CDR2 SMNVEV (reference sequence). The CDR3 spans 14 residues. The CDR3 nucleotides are TGTGCCAGCAGCCGCACAGGTCTCAACACTGAAGCTTTCTTT. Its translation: CASSRTGLNTEAFF.

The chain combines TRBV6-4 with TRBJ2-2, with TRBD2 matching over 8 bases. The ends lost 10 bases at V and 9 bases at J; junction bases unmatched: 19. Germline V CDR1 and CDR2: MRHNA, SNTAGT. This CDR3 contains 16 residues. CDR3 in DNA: TGTGCCACGCGTCTGGGACGGGGGGGCCTGTTCTGGGAGCTGTTTTTT. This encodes CATRLGRGGLFWELFF.

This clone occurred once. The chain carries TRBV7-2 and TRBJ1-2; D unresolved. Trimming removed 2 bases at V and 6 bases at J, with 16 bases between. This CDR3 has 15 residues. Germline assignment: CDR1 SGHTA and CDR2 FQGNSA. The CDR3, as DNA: TGTGCCAGCAGCTTATCCCCGGCAGGAGTCGATGGCTACACCTTC. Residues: CASSLSPAGVDGYTF.

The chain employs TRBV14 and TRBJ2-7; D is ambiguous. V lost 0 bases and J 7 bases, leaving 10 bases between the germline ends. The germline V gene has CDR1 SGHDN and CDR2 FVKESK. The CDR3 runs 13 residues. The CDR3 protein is CASSQEWSAEQYF. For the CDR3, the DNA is TGTGCCAGCAGCCAAGAATGGTCGGCGGAGCAGTACTTC.

The CDR3 sequence is CASSLGSRETQYF. The DNA of the CDR3 is TGTGCCAGCAGCTTAGGAAGCCGGGAGACCCAGTACTTC. The gene calls are TRBV13 and TRBJ2-5; D unclear. The V end lost 0 bases, the J end lost 5 bases, and 7 bases lay between the germline ends. Germline CDR1 is PRHDT and CDR2 is FYEKMQ (reference sequence). The CDR3 covers 13 residues.